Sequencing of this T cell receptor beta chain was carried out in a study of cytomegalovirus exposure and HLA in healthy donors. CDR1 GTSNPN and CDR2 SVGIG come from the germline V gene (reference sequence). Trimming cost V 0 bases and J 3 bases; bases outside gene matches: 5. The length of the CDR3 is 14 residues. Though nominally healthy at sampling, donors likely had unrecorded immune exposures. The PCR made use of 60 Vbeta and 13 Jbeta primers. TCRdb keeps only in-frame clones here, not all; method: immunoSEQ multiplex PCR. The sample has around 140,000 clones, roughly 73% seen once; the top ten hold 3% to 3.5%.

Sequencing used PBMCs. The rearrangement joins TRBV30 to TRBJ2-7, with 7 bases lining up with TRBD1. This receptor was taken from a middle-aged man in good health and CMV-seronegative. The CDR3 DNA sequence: TGTGCCTGGAGTGTAACCGGGACAGACTACGAGCAGTACTTC. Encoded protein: CAWSVTGTDYEQYF.